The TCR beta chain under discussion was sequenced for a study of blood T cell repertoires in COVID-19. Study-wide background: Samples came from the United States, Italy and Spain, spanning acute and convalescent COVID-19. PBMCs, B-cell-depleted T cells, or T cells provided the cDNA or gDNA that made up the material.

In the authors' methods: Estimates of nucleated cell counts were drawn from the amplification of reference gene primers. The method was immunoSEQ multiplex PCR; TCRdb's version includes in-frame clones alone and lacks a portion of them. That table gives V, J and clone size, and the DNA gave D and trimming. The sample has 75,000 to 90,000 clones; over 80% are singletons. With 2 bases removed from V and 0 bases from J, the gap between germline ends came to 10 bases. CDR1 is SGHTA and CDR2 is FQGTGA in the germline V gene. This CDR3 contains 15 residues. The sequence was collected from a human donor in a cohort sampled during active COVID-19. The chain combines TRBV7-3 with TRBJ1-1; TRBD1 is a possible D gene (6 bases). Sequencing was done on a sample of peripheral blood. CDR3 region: CASSLGGNLNTEAFF. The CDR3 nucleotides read TGTGCCAGCAGCTTAGGGGGCAACCTGAACACTGAAGCTTTCTTT.